The 29 T cell receptor beta chains below were found in one sample sequenced in a study of early T cells in non-severe SARS-CoV-2 infection. TCRdb re-called the 5' RACE reads with MiXCR, one entry per CDR3 protein. The repertoire includes tens of thousands of distinct CDR3 sequences, roughly 13% of them detected once, and around 9.6% sits in the top ten. Sequencing was carried out using whole blood. Receptors originate from an adult who was a healthcare worker with PCR-confirmed SARS-CoV-2 infection or an uninfected control (not recorded which).

This clonotype was recorded many times. The gene calls are TRBV5-5 and TRBJ2-5, with 7 bases lining up with TRBD1. J was trimmed by 5 bases and V by 4 bases; bases with no gene match: 11. Looked up from germline, CDR1 is SGHKS and CDR2 is YYEKEE (reference sequence). The CDR3 covers 15 residues. CDR3 DNA sequence: TGTGCCAGCAGCGCAGGACAGGCCCCGACGGAGACCCAGTACTTC. This gives the protein CASSAGQAPTETQYF.

This clonotype has only a few counts. V gene TRBV5-1 combines with J gene TRBJ1-2, with TRBD1 identical over 7 bases. The CDR3 spans 16 residues. Germline values: CDR1 SGHRS, CDR2 YFSETQ. V was clipped by 0 bases and J by 2 bases; unmatched bases: 7. For the CDR3, the DNA is TGCGCCAGCAGCTTGGCCCCACGGGACAGCAACTATGGCTACACCTTC. It specifies CASSLAPRDSNYGYTF. The full variable domain, its missing parts supplied by reference TRBV5-1 and TRBJ1-2, is KAGVTQTPRYLIKTRGQQVTLSCSPISGHRSVSWYQQTPGQGLQFLFEYFSETQRNKGNFPGRFSGRQFSNSRSEMNVSTLELGDSALYLCASSLAPRDSNYGYTFGSGTRLTVV.

This clonotype was counted ten times or more. The J gene is TRBJ1-4, the V gene TRBV5-1; no clear D gene. The V end lost 0 bases, the J end lost 8 bases, and 8 bases lay between the germline ends. Germline CDR1 is SGHRS and CDR2 is YFSETQ. The CDR3 is 13 residues long. The CDR3 here is CASSLVSPEKLFF. For the CDR3, the DNA is TGCGCCAGCAGCTTGGTGTCTCCGGAAAAACTGTTTTTT.

The chain joins TRBV4-1 to TRBJ2-5; 8 nucleotides agree with TRBD2. The CDR3 spans 17 residues. CDR1 is MGHRA and CDR2 is YSYEKL in the germline V gene. The V segment lost 1 base and the J segment 0 bases; nucleotides outside the gene matches: 7. CDR3 sequence: CASSQVFGGAYQETQYF. The CDR3 DNA sequence: TGCGCCAGCAGCCAAGTTTTCGGGGGGGCGTACCAAGAGACCCAGTACTTC.

By sample fraction, this clonotype is hyperexpanded (1% or more). V gene TRBV24-1 combines with J gene TRBJ2-1; TRBD2 agrees at 7 bases. The CDR3 is 16 amino acids. The V gene end was trimmed by 0 bases and the J gene end by 3 bases; junction bases not matched to a gene: 4. Germline V gives CDR1 KGHDR, CDR2 SFDVKD. The CDR3 here is CATSDLAGARYNEQFF. The CDR3 region has the DNA TGTGCCACCAGTGATTTGGCGGGAGCCCGCTACAATGAGCAGTTCTTC.

The CDR3 is CASGLWASAREQYF. Here the CDR3 DNA reads TGTGCCAGCGGCTTATGGGCTAGCGCTCGCGAGCAGTACTTC. The V call is TRBV6-6, the J call TRBJ2-7; D is perhaps TRBD2 (6 bases). The germline V and J ends were trimmed by 8 bases and 6 bases, with 20 bases remaining between them. The CDR3 extends over 14 amino acids. In germline, CDR1 is MNHNY, CDR2 SVGAGI (reference sequence).

This clonotype has just a few counts. The chain is built from TRBV20-1 and TRBJ2-7; 8 nucleotides line up with TRBD2. J gave up 4 bases and V 3 bases, and 11 bases lay outside the gene matches. The CDR3 covers 15 residues. The V gene's germline CDR1 is DFQATT and CDR2 SNEGSKA (reference sequence). The CDR3 nucleotides are TGCAGTGCTAGTCCCCCGAGCGGGAGACAATACGAGCAGTACTTC. It translates to CSASPPSGRQYEQYF.

This clonotype was detected ten times or more. The chain employs TRBV3-1 and TRBJ1-4; no clear D gene. V was cut by 2 bases and J by 1 base, with 14 bases left in between. Germline V gene lookup returns CDR1 LGHDT and CDR2 YNNKEL (reference sequence). This CDR3 spans 17 amino acids. In nucleotides, the CDR3 is TGTGCCAGCAGCCAAAGCCCAAGGACGGGAACTAATGAAAAACTGTTTTTT. The encoded protein is CASSQSPRTGTNEKLFF.

This clonotype has more than one count but fewer than ten. The chain combines TRBV29-1 with TRBJ2-5; D not certain. V was shortened by 4 bases and J by 1 base, with 10 bases between the two germline ends. CDR3 size: 13 residues. Germline values: CDR1 SQVTM, CDR2 ANQGSEA. This chain's CDR3 is CSVARIGQETQYF. The DNA for the CDR3 is TGCAGCGTTGCTAGGATTGGCCAAGAGACCCAGTACTTC.

This clonotype was detected ten times or more. The V call is TRBV29-1, the J call TRBJ1-5, with unresolved D. CDR3 length equals 13 residues. The V end lost 4 bases, the J end lost 0 bases, and 7 bases lay between the germline ends. Germline V gives CDR1 SQVTM, CDR2 ANQGSEA. The CDR3 sequence: CSVAKYSNQPQHF. CDR3 in DNA: TGCAGCGTTGCGAAGTATAGCAATCAGCCCCAGCATTTT.

The V call is TRBV6-1, the J call TRBJ1-4, with D possibly TRBD1 on 5 matching bases. This CDR3 has 15 residues. Looked up from germline, CDR1 is MNHNS and CDR2 is SASEGT. The ends were cut back, 7 bases at V and 0 bases at J, with 12 bases in the middle. DNA for the CDR3: TGTGCCAGCAAACAACAGGTTGCAACTAATGAAAAACTGTTTTTT. It specifies CASKQQVATNEKLFF.

This sequence joins TRBV20-1 and TRBJ1-6, with D hard to call. The V gene lost 0 bases and the J gene lost 4 bases, with 7 bases spanning the gap. From germline, CDR1 is DFQATT and CDR2 SNEGSKA (reference sequence). This CDR3 is 14 amino acids long. CDR3 nucleotide sequence: TGCAGTGCTAGAGAGAGGATGTATAATTCACCCCTCCACTTT. Protein: CSARERMYNSPLHF.

At least ten counts were recorded for this clonotype. The chain has TRBV4-2 and TRBJ2-1; D is unclear. V shed 3 bases and J shed 9 bases, with 9 bases lying between them. Looked up from germline, CDR1 is LGHNA and CDR2 is YNFKEQ. The CDR3 is 12 residues long. The CDR3 sequence: CASSHTRIEQFF. For the CDR3, the DNA is TGTGCCAGCAGCCATACAAGAATTGAGCAGTTCTTC.

The rearrangement uses TRBV7-2 and TRBJ2-1; no clear D. The CDR3 is 15 residues long. Trimming shortened V by 4 bases and J by 2 bases, and 12 bases separated the two germline ends. Germline CDR1 is SGHTA and CDR2 is FQGNSA. CDR3 in DNA: TGTGCCAGCAGCTACCGTGGCGGTACCTACAATGAGCAGTTCTTC. Translating it yields CASSYRGGTYNEQFF. Full variable domain (remainder filled in from reference TRBV7-2 and TRBJ2-1): GAGVSQSPSNKVTEKGKDVELRCDPISGHTALYWYRQSLGQGLEFLIYFQGNSAPDKSGLPSDRFSAERTGGSVSTLTIQRTQQEDSAVYLCASSYRGGTYNEQFFGPGTRLTVL.

This clonotype was observed a handful of times. The chain couples TRBV5-1 to TRBJ2-7, with D tentatively TRBD1 (6 bases). The length of the CDR3 is 13 residues. Germline V gene data show CDR1 as SGHRS and CDR2 as YFSETQ. The V gene lost 4 bases and the J gene lost 6 bases, with 14 bases spanning the gap. The CDR3 reads CASSPPGQAEQYF. For the CDR3, the DNA is TGCGCCAGCAGCCCGCCGGGACAAGCCGAGCAGTACTTC.

The chain has TRBV6-5 and TRBJ2-4, with D maybe TRBD1 (5 bases). Germline-derived CDR1 and CDR2 are MNHEY and SVGAGI. This CDR3 contains 16 residues. V shed 0 bases and J shed 0 bases, with 9 bases lying between them. CDR3 sequence: CASSYSTVLAKNIQYF. The CDR3 DNA reads as TGTGCCAGCAGTTACTCGACAGTACTAGCCAAAAACATTCAGTACTTC.

This clonotype was seen ten or more times. This chain connects TRBV5-1 to TRBJ2-7; 10 bases agree with TRBD1. The V and J ends lost 4 bases and 5 bases, in that order; junction bases with no gene match: 6. This CDR3 spans 14 amino acids. CDR1 and CDR2 from the germline V gene are SGHRS and YFSETQ. CDR3 nucleotides: TGCGCCAGCAGCCCCGGACAGGGGGGGGACGAGCAGTACTTC. Encoded protein: CASSPGQGGDEQYF.

The rearrangement joins TRBV7-3 to TRBJ2-2; D might be TRBD1 or TRBD2, each matching 6 bases. The V end was cut by 2 bases, the J end by 2 bases, with 9 bases between. CDR1 is SGHTA and CDR2 is FQGTGA in the germline V gene. The CDR3 sequence is 15 residues long. The CDR3 protein is CASSLRGPNTGELFF. Written as DNA, the CDR3 is TGTGCCAGCAGCTTACGGGGGCCCAACACCGGGGAGCTGTTTTTT. Looking up the rest from reference TRBV7-3 and TRBJ2-2 gives the full variable domain: GAGVSQTPSNKVTEKGKYVELRCDPISGHTALYWYRQSLGQGPEFLIYFQGTGAADDSGLPNDRFFAVRPEGSVSTLKIQRTERGDSAVYLCASSLRGPNTGELFFGEGSRLTVL.

This clonotype was detected only a few times. V and J are TRBV7-3 and TRBJ2-7, with 8 bases matching TRBD2. The CDR3 runs to 16 residues. The trim removed 1 base at V and 5 bases at J, leaving 10 bases unmatched. Germline CDR1 and CDR2: SGHTA and FQGTGA. CDR3 bases: TGTGCCAGCAGCTTAAGAGCGGGGGCAGGGGCCAACGAGCAGTACTTC. As protein: CASSLRAGAGANEQYF.

This clonotype was picked up many times. V is TRBV7-2 and J is TRBJ2-7; D gene ambiguous. Trimming shortened V by 7 bases and J by 4 bases, and 14 bases separated the two germline ends. This CDR3 contains 13 residues. Germline V gene lookup returns CDR1 SGHTA and CDR2 FQGNSA. CDR3 sequence reads: CASTPDRNYEQYF. The CDR3 nucleotides are TGTGCCAGCACCCCCGACCGGAATTACGAGCAGTACTTC.

This clonotype was found a few times. This chain connects TRBV28 to TRBJ1-1, with D perhaps matching TRBD1 (6 bases). The V and J ends lost 5 bases and 1 base respectively, with 14 bases between them. Germline V lookup: CDR1 MDHEN, CDR2 SYDVKM. This CDR3 region has 15 residues. The CDR3 region has the DNA TGTGCCAGCAGTCCCCAACAGGGTGGGAACACTGAAGCTTTCTTT. It translates to CASSPQQGGNTEAFF.

This clonotype was seen repeatedly, ten times or more. The chain has TRBV10-2 and TRBJ1-1, with D maybe TRBD1 (5 bases). Germline assignment: CDR1 WSHSY and CDR2 SAAADI. The germline V and J ends were trimmed by 6 bases and 4 bases, with 15 bases remaining between them. The CDR3 length is 14 residues. The CDR3, as DNA: TGCGCCAGCAGGTTAAGCCAGGGTGGCACTGAAGCTTTCTTT. Protein product: CASRLSQGGTEAFF.

In this sample, this clonotype turned up many times. The V and J genes are TRBV18 and TRBJ2-7; D gene ambiguous. Germline-derived CDR1 and CDR2 are KGHSH and LQKENI. The CDR3 is 14 amino acids. V was clipped by 3 bases and J by 2 bases, with 11 bases between them. CDR3 nucleotide sequence: TGTGCCAGCTCACCGCTGCCGCAACCCTACGAGCAGTACTTC. It codes for CASSPLPQPYEQYF.

This clonotype was counted many times. The rearrangement joins TRBV19 to TRBJ1-4; perhaps TRBD1 as D (6 bases). Germline V gene lookup returns CDR1 LNHDA and CDR2 SQIVND (reference sequence). The length of the CDR3 is 15 residues. Trimming cost V 4 bases and J 8 bases, with 17 bases left between them. CDR3 DNA: TGTGCCAGTAGTACGAACGACAGGAGAAGAGAAAAACTGTTTTTT. Encoded protein: CASSTNDRRREKLFF. Combining the CDR3 with reference TRBV19 and TRBJ1-4 gives the whole variable domain DGGITQSPKYLFRKEGQNVTLSCEQNLNHDAMYWYRQDPGQGLRLIYYSQIVNDFQKGDIAEGYSVSREKKESFPLTVTSAQKNPTAFYLCASSTNDRRREKLFFGSGTQLSVL.

This clonotype was detected only a few times. V is TRBV11-3 and J is TRBJ2-1, with 7 bases lining up with TRBD1. The CDR3 consists of 15 residues. Germline CDR1 SGHNT, CDR2 YENEEA. V was clipped by 5 bases and J by 1 base; unmatched bases: 5. In DNA, the CDR3 is TGTGCCAGCAGCCGTCGACAGGGATCCTACAATGAGCAGTTCTTC. It yields the protein CASSRRQGSYNEQFF.

This clonotype was detected many times. V and J are TRBV28 and TRBJ1-2, with D perhaps TRBD1 (5 bases). This CDR3 spans 12 amino acids. Per the germline V gene, CDR1 is MDHEN and CDR2 is SYDVKM. Trimming removed 8 bases from V and 5 bases from J, with 12 bases in between. The CDR3, as DNA: TGTGCCAGCGGGACGGTGGGGTATGGCTACACCTTC. It is translated as CASGTVGYGYTF.

This clonotype was counted ten times or more. The gene calls are TRBV28 and TRBJ2-3; 13 bases match TRBD2. Germline V gene sequence: CDR1 MDHEN, CDR2 SYDVKM. The CDR3 consists of 17 residues. The J segment lost 4 bases and the V segment lost 5 bases, leaving 9 bases of the junction unmatched. The DNA for the CDR3 is TGTGCCAGCAGTCCCTTAGGACTAGCGGGAGAGGCAGATACGCAGTATTTT. Its protein product is CASSPLGLAGEADTQYF.

This clonotype was recorded many times. The gene calls are TRBV7-2 and TRBJ2-7; D remains ambiguous. The germline gives CDR1 SGHTA, CDR2 FQGNSA. Trimming took 6 bases from V and 0 from J, leaving 15 bases between them. The CDR3 is 15 residues long. Here the CDR3 DNA reads TGTGCCAGCAGTATGTCAAAAACTTACTCCTACGAGCAGTACTTC. Translated: CASSMSKTYSYEQYF.

The rearrangement uses TRBV5-4 and TRBJ2-3; D is undetermined. V was cut by 2 bases and J by 1 base, with 11 bases left in between. This CDR3 has 15 residues. Germline loops: CDR1 SGHNT, CDR2 YYREEE (reference sequence). The chain's CDR3 is CASSLPPYRTDTQYF. In DNA, the CDR3 is TGTGCCAGCAGCTTACCTCCTTACCGCACAGATACGCAGTATTTT. The variable domain in full, completed from reference TRBV5-4 and TRBJ2-3, reads ETGVTQSPTHLIKTRGQQVTLRCSSQSGHNTVSWYQQALGQGPQFIFQYYREEENGRGNFPPRFSGLQFPNYSSELNVNALELDDSALYLCASSLPPYRTDTQYFGPGTRLTVL.